This T cell receptor beta chain is drawn from a study of CD8+ T cells in alopecia areata. Turning to this clone: The antigen remains unidentified. Other DNA sequences from this sample encode an identical CDR3 as well.

Following extraction, RNA underwent reverse transcription to cDNA, which served as the sequencing template. Sequencing was performed with immunoSEQ multiplex PCR; in TCRdb, only in-frame clones are kept and a portion is missing. This sample carries approximately 170,000 clones, approximately 60% of them seen once, and the ten largest clones take less than 0.8%. Treatment given: oral pan-JAK inhibitor, 5-10 mg twice daily. Sampling of alopecia areata patients yielded lesional scalp punch biopsies as well as peripheral blood. Looked up from germline, CDR1 is SQVTM and CDR2 is ANQGSEA. Unmatched junction bases numbered 1, after V lost 5 bases and J lost 0 bases. The CDR3 has 13 amino acids. Study-wide points: Administration of tofacitinib significantly diminished scalp clonality and expanded CD8+ clones within the top 100.

The sequence was collected from a human donor with alopecia areata. The chain employs TRBV29-1 and TRBJ2-7, with 10 bases matching TRBD2. The sequencing here drew on CD4+ T cells sorted from blood, taken at week 4, from a patient treated with tofacitinib. The CDR3 is CSVSSGSSYEQYF. The CDR3 nucleotides read TGCAGCGTTTCTAGCGGGAGCTCCTACGAGCAGTACTTC.